These T cell receptor beta chains were read from a single sample in a study. From the 5' RACE reads, TCRdb called clonotypes with MiXCR, one entry per CDR3 protein. This sample has approximately 40,000 distinct CDR3 sequences, with roughly 30% found just once. The sample consisted of tumor-infiltrating memory CD4+ T cells sorted from the breast tumor. These receptors all stem from a female donor with breast cancer. Both conserved end residues are trimmed from each CDR3.

J gene,V gene,CDR3 protein
TRBJ2-3,TRBV29-1,SAGLAGVADTQY
TRBJ2-3,TRBV24-1,ATSSRDGDWDTQY
TRBJ1-1,TRBV20-1,SATGDAEAF
TRBJ2-7,TRBV27,ASSTLSGQGLNEQY
TRBJ2-2,TRBV5-1,ASRPDGNTGELF
TRBJ2-2,TRBV7-9,ASSPTGLAGVNTGELF
TRBJ2-7,TRBV7-2,ASSFGRSYEQY
TRBJ2-7,TRBV2,ASSTGSTYEQY
TRBJ2-4,TRBV27,ASSLRGQAYGHIQY
TRBJ2-6,TRBV12-3/TRBV12-4,ASNLSGGGKNVLT